This paragraph reports one TCR beta chain. These data come from a study of shared clonotypes between healthy human individuals. Data came from immunoSEQ multiplex PCR; TCRdb stores just in-frame clones and leaves some out. The sample includes about 2.4 million clones, approximately 93% of them seen just once. Source material: naive CD4+ T cells from PBMCs. Subset given: CD45RA+ positively selected. This clonotype originated in a man younger than 35 in good health. Some clones in this sample may be carry-over from other donors' samples.

In DNA form, the CDR3 reads TGTGCCAGCAGACAGAAGCTGAACACTGAAGCTTTCTTT. Translated: CASRQKLNTEAFF. The chain employs TRBV6-5 and TRBJ1-1; D gene unclear. Per germline, CDR1 MNHEY and CDR2 SVGAGI. The ends were cut back, 6 bases at V and 0 bases at J, with 8 bases in the middle. This CDR3 contains 13 residues.